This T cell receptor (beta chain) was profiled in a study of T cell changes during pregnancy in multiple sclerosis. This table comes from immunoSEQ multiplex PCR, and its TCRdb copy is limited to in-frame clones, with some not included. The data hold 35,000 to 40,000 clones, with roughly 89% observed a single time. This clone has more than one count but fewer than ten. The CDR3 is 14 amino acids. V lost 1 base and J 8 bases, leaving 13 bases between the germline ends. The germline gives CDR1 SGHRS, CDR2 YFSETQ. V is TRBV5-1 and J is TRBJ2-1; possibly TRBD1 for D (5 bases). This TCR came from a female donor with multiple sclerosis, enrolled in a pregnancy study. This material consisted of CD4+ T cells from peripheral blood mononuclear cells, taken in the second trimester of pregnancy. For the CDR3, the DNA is TGCGCCAGCAGCTTGAGGGCAGGGTTCTATGAGCAGTTCTTC. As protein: CASSLRAGFYEQFF.